This paragraph reports one TCR beta chain. The antigen remains unidentified. This sample was included in a study of T cell responses to AZD1222 COVID-19 vaccine. Regarding the study as a whole: After the peak T cell response, and only then, were repertoires sampled. White British donors predominated, females outnumbered males, and clonal diversity was possibly underestimated. Increases in Spike-specific TCR breadth and depth were seen after two AZD1222 doses.

The CDR3 sequence is 21 residues long. Clones were read by immunoSEQ multiplex PCR, and TCRdb kept only the in-frame ones, dropping some. The table has over 110,000 clones, about 92% seen once; the top ten hold approximately 12%. This rearrangement joins TRBV21-1 to TRBJ2-1; TRBD1, the table's D call, was not compared with the DNA. TRBV21-1 is flagged as a pseudogene. The sample consisted of peripheral blood, taken after recovery from COVID-19. This clonotype was obtained from an adult who had recovered from COVID-19. CDR3 nucleotides: TGTGCCAGCAGCAGGATCGATCGGACAGAGGACGGAAAAAGGTCCTACAATGAGCAGTTCTTC. Translated, it gives CASSRIDRTEDGKRSYNEQFF.